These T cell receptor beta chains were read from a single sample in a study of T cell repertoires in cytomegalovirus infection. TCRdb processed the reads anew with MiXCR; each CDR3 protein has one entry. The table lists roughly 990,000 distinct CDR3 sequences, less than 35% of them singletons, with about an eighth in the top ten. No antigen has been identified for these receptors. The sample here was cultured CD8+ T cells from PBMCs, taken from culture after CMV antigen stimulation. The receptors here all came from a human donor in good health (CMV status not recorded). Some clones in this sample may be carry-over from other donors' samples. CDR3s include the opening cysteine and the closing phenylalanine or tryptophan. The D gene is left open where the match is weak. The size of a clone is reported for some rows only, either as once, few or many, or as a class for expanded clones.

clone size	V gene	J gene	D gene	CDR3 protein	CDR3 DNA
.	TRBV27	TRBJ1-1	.	CASSLSGRGGSEAFF	TGTGCCAGCAGTTTATCAGGGCGGGGGGGGTCGGAAGCTTTCTTT
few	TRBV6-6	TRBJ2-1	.	CASSYVQYNEQFF	TGTGCCAGCAGTTACGTCCAGTACAATGAGCAGTTCTTC
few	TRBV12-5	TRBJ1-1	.	CASGFGGDTEAFF	TGTGCTAGTGGTTTCGGAGGGGATACTGAAGCTTTCTTT
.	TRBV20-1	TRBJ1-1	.	CSARRGAANTEAFF	TGCAGTGCTAGACGAGGGGCCGCCAACACTGAAGCTTTCTTT
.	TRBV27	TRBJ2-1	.	CASLGDHEQFF	TGTGCCAGCCTGGGGGACCATGAGCAGTTCTTC
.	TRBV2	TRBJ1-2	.	CASIPRPGPNYGYTF	TGTGCCAGCATCCCAAGGCCAGGTCCAAACTATGGCTACACCTTC
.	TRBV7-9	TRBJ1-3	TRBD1	CASSSSDRGEANTIYF	TGTGCCAGCAGCTCCTCCGACAGGGGGGAGGCAAACACCATATATTTT
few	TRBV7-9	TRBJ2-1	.	CASRGQGPTSHNEQFF	TGTGCCAGCAGGGGGCAGGGTCCAACTTCTCACAATGAGCAGTTCTTC
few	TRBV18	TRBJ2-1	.	CASSTRVSSYNEQFF	TGTGCCAGCTCAACCAGGGTTTCGTCCTACAATGAGCAGTTCTTC
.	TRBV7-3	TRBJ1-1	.	CASSPWGSGNTEAFF	TGTGCCAGCAGCCCATGGGGAAGTGGGAACACTGAAGCTTTCTTT
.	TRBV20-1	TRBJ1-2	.	CSARVRDKGKANYGYTF	TGCAGTGCTAGAGTCCGGGACAAGGGTAAAGCTAACTATGGCTACACCTTC
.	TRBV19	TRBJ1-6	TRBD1	CASSIAKGTAFRSPLHF	TGTGCCAGTAGTATAGCTAAAGGGACAGCTTTTCGGTCACCCCTCCACTTT
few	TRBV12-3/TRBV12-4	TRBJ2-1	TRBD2	CATQTSGGYHEQFF	TGTGCCACCCAGACTAGCGGGGGTTATCATGAGCAGTTCTTC
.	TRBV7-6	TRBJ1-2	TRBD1	CASSSGTGGNYGYTF	TGTGCCAGCAGCTCAGGGACAGGGGGAAACTATGGCTACACCTTC
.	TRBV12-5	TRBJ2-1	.	CASGTAPGVYNEQFF	TGTGCTAGTGGCACGGCCCCCGGGGTCTACAATGAGCAGTTCTTC
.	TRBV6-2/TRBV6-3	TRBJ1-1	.	CASSSSQGMNTEAFF	TGTGCCAGCAGTTCCTCTCAGGGGATGAACACTGAAGCTTTCTTT
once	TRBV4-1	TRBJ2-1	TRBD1	CASSQPRTGINEQFF	TGCGCCAGCAGCCAACCAAGGACAGGGATCAATGAGCAGTTCTTC
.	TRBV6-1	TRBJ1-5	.	CASSWDYNQPQHF	TGTGCCAGCAGTTGGGACTACAATCAGCCCCAGCATTTT
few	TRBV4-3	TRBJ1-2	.	CASRPSGTTDGYTF	TGCGCCAGCAGACCCTCCGGGACAACAGATGGCTACACCTTC
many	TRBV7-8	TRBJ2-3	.	CASSLTDSSTDTQYF	TGTGCCAGCAGCTTGACGGACTCTAGCACAGATACGCAGTATTTT
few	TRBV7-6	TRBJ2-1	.	CASSPGPRHEQFF	TGTGCCAGCAGCCCGGGACCCCGGCATGAGCAGTTCTTC
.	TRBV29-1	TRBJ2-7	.	CSVEMEDSTYEQYF	TGCAGCGTTGAAATGGAGGATTCAACCTACGAGCAGTACTTC
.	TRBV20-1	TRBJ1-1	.	CSARDFAGMNTEAFF	TGCAGTGCTAGAGATTTTGCAGGCATGAACACTGAAGCTTTCTTT
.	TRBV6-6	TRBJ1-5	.	CATSNFPTNGNQPQHF	TGTGCCACCAGCAATTTTCCGACAAATGGCAATCAGCCCCAGCATTTT
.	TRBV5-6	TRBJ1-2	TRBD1	CASSLKGTEYTYGYTF	TGTGCCAGCAGCTTGAAAGGGACAGAGTATACCTATGGCTACACCTTC
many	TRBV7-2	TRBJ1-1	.	CASKGQTNTEAFF	TGTGCCAGCAAAGGACAGACGAACACTGAAGCTTTCTTT
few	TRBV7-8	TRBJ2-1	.	CASSPTPPREQFF	TGTGCCAGCAGCCCCACCCCTCCAAGGGAGCAGTTCTTC
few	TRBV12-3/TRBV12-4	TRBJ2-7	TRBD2	CASTWGLAGTYEQYF	TGTGCCAGCACCTGGGGACTAGCGGGTACCTACGAGCAGTACTTC
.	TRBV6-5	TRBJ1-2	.	CASSYLTGTHNGYTF	TGTGCCAGCAGTTACTTAACCGGGACACACAATGGCTACACCTTC
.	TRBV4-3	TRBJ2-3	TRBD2	CASSQVLAGTDTQYF	TGCGCCAGCAGCCAAGTACTAGCGGGCACAGATACGCAGTATTTT
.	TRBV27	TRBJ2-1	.	CASSLPNDNEQFF	TGTGCCAGCAGTTTGCCTAACGACAATGAGCAGTTCTTC
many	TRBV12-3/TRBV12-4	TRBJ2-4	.	CASSLKAKNIQYF	TGTGCCAGCAGTTTAAAAGCCAAAAACATTCAGTACTTC
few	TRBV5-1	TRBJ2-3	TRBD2	CASSVSGGRSDTQYF	TGCGCCAGCAGCGTAAGCGGGGGGAGGTCTGATACGCAGTATTTT
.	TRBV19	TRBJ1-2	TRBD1	CASTIQTGAWGYTF	TGTGCCAGTACCATCCAGACAGGGGCTTGGGGCTACACCTTC
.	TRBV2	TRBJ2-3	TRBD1	CASKTQGARDTQYF	TGTGCCAGCAAAACACAGGGGGCGCGAGATACGCAGTATTTT
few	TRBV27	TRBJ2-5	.	CASRQGLETQYF	TGTGCCAGCCGTCAGGGCCTCGAGACCCAGTACTTC
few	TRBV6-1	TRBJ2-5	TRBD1	CASSEGGQGLRETQYF	TGTGCCAGCAGTGAAGGGGGACAGGGGCTACGAGAGACCCAGTACTTC
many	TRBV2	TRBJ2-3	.	CASTPREGVIDTQYF	TGTGCCAGCACCCCAAGAGAAGGGGTCATCGATACGCAGTATTTT
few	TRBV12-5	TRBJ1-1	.	CASGLNWSGNTEAFF	TGTGCTAGTGGTTTAAACTGGAGCGGGAACACTGAAGCTTTCTTT
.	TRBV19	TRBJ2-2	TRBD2	CASSSSPRLAFYTGELFF	TGTGCCAGTAGTTCCTCTCCGAGACTAGCGTTTTACACCGGGGAGCTGTTTTTT
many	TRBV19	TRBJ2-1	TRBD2	CASSIDPGAGGTDEQFF	TGTGCCAGTAGTATAGATCCGGGAGCGGGGGGCACTGATGAGCAGTTCTTC
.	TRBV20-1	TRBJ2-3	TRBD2	CSARDGAGGSTDTQYF	TGCAGTGCTAGAGATGGGGCGGGGGGGAGCACAGATACGCAGTATTTT
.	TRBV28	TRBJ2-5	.	CASSFIGERDETQYF	TGTGCCAGCAGCTTCATTGGGGAAAGGGACGAGACCCAGTACTTC
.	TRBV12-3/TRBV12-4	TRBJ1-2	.	CASSPVGQSSSGYTF	TGTGCCAGCAGCCCAGTCGGGCAGTCTTCTTCTGGCTACACCTTC
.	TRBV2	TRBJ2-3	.	CASNGRQHTDTQYF	TGTGCCAGCAACGGGCGCCAGCACACAGATACGCAGTATTTT